These 4 T cell receptor beta chains share one sample of origin, sequenced in a study of blood T cell repertoires in COVID-19. Only in-frame clones appear in the TCRdb table, and some are missing; sequencing was by immunoSEQ multiplex PCR. The sample lists 35,000 to 50,000 clones, 69% seen once, with 6.2% in the top ten. Sequencing input: peripheral blood. The receptors were sampled from an elderly man with acute or convalescent COVID-19.

The rearrangement joins TRBV6-6 to TRBJ1-3, with D tentatively TRBD1 (6 bases). Germline V CDR1 and CDR2: MNHNY, SVGAGI (reference sequence). The V gene lost 10 bases and the J gene lost 1 base, with 11 bases spanning the gap. CDR3 length: 13 residues. This CDR3 is CATRGGSGNTIYF. In DNA, the CDR3 is TGTGCCACTAGGGGGGGGTCTGGAAACACCATATATTTT.

The chain employs TRBV19 and TRBJ2-1; 7 bases map to TRBD2. Germline assignment: CDR1 LNHDA and CDR2 SQIVND (reference sequence). This CDR3 region has 17 residues. V gave up 4 bases and J gave up 8 bases; unmatched junction bases: 17. CDR3 sequence (DNA): TGTGCCAGTAGTAGGAGGATGGAAGGCGGGAGTACCTATGAGCAGTTCTTC. It codes for CASSRRMEGGSTYEQFF.

The chain has TRBV2 and TRBJ1-2; possibly TRBD1 for D (6 bases). Germline loops: CDR1 SNHLY, CDR2 FYNNEI. V lost 2 bases and J lost 4, with 11 bases in between. CDR3 length: 14 amino acids. CDR3 in DNA: TGTGCCAGCAGTGAATCAGGGGTGGGCTATGGCTACACCTTC. It translates to CASSESGVGYGYTF.

This rearrangement joins TRBV11-2 to TRBJ2-5, with 9 nucleotides matching TRBD2. CDR1 is SGHAT and CDR2 is FQNNGV in the germline V gene. CDR3 length: 18 amino acids. With V trimmed by 3 bases and J by 0 bases, 11 bases remained unmatched. The chain's CDR3 is CASSFIGSSGAHQETQYF. The CDR3 DNA sequence: TGTGCCAGCAGCTTTATAGGGTCTAGCGGGGCCCACCAAGAGACCCAGTACTTC.